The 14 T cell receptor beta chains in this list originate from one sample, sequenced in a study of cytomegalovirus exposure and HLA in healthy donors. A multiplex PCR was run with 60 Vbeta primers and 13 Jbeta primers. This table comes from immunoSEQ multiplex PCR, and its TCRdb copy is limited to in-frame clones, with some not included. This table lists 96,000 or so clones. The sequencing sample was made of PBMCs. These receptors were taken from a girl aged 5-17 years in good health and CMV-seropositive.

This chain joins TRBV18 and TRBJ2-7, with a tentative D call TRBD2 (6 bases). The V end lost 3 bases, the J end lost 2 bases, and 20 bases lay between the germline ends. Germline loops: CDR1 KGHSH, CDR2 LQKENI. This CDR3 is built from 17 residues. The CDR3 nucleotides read TGTGCCAGCTCACCGCTATCCGGGACTCCCACAACCTACGAGCAGTACTTC. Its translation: CASSPLSGTPTTYEQYF.

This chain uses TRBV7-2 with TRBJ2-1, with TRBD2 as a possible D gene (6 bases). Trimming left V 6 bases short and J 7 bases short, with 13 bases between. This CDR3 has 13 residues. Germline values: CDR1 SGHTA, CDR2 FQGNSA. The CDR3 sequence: CASRASGENEQFF. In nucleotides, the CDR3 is TGTGCCAGCAGGGCCTCGGGGGAGAATGAGCAGTTCTTC.

DNA for the CDR3: TGCGCCAGCATCGGTGCCTCCTTGGGCAGCACAGATACGCAGTATTTT. Protein product: CASIGASLGSTDTQYF. J is TRBJ2-3 and V is TRBV10-1; D remains unclear. Trimming stripped 7 bases from V and 0 bases from J, with 17 bases between. The CDR3 spans 16 residues. Germline V lookup: CDR1 WNHNN, CDR2 SYGVQD (reference sequence).

The CDR3 sequence is CASNPGTGSYEQYF. In DNA, the CDR3 is TGTGCCAGCAATCCCGGGACAGGGTCCTACGAGCAGTACTTC. V usage is TRBV2 and J usage is TRBJ2-7; 9 bases match TRBD1. This CDR3 spans 14 amino acids. Per the germline V gene, CDR1 is SNHLY and CDR2 is FYNNEI. The trim removed 7 bases at V and 1 base at J, leaving 5 bases unmatched.

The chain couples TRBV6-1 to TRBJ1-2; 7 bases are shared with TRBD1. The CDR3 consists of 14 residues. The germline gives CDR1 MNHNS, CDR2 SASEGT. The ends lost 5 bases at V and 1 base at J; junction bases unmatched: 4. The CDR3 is CASSRDRNNYGYTF. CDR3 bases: TGTGCCAGCAGTAGGGACAGAAATAACTATGGCTACACCTTC.

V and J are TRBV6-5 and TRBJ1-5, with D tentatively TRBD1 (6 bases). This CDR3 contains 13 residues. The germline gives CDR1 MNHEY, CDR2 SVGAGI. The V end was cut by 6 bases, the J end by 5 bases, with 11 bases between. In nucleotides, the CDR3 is TGTGCCAGCAGCCCGACAGGAGATCAGCCCCAGCATTTT. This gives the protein CASSPTGDQPQHF.

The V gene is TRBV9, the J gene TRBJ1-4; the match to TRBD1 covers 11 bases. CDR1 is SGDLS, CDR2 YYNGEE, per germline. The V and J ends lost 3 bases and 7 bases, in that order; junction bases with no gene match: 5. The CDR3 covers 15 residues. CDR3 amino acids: CASSEDRGPGEKLFF. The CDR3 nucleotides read TGTGCCAGCAGCGAGGACAGGGGGCCAGGTGAAAAACTGTTTTTT.

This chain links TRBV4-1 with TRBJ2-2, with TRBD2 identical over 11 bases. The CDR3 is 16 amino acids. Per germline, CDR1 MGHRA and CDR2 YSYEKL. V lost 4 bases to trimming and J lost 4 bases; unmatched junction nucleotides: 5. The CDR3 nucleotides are TGCGCCAGCAGCCGAAAGACTAGCGGGGTCACCGGGGAGCTGTTTTTT. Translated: CASSRKTSGVTGELFF.

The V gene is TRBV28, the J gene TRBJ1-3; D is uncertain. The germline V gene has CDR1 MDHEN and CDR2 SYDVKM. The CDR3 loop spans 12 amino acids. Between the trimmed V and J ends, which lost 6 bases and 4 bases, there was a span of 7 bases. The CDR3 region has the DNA TGTGCCAGCAGGGGAGGGGGAAACACCATATATTTT. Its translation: CASRGGGNTIYF.

The CDR3 spells CASSYSLEDAVYGYTF. In DNA form, the CDR3 reads TGTGCCAGCAGTTACTCGCTGGAGGATGCTGTATATGGCTACACCTTC. V gene TRBV6-6 combines with J gene TRBJ1-2; D not certain. V was trimmed by 0 bases and J by 5 bases, leaving 16 bases between them. The CDR3 has 16 residues. Germline values: CDR1 MNHNY, CDR2 SVGAGI (reference sequence).

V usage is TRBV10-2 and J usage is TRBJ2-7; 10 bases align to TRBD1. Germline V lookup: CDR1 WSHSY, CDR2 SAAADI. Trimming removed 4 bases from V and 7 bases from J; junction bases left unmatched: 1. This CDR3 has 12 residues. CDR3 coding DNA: TGCGCCAGCAGTGCGGACAGGGGGGAGCAGTACGTC. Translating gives CASSADRGEQYV.

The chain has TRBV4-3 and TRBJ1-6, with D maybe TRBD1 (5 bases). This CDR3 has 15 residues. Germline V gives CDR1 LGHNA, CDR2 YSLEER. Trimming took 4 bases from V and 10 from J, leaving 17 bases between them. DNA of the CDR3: TGCGCCAGCAGCCGCCAAGTGCAGGGTGACTCACCCCTCCACTTT. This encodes CASSRQVQGDSPLHF.

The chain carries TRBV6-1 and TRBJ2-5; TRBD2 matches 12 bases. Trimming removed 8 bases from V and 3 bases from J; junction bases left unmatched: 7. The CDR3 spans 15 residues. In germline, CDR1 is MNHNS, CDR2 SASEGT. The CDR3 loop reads CASGDLAGGEETQYF. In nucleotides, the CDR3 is TGTGCCAGCGGGGACCTAGCGGGGGGGGAAGAGACCCAGTACTTC.

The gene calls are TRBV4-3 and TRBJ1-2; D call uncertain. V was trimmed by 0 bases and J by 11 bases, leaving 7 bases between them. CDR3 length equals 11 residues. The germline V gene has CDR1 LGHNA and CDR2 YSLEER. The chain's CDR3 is CASSQDASYTF. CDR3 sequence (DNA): TGCGCCAGCAGCCAAGATGCGAGTTACACCTTC.